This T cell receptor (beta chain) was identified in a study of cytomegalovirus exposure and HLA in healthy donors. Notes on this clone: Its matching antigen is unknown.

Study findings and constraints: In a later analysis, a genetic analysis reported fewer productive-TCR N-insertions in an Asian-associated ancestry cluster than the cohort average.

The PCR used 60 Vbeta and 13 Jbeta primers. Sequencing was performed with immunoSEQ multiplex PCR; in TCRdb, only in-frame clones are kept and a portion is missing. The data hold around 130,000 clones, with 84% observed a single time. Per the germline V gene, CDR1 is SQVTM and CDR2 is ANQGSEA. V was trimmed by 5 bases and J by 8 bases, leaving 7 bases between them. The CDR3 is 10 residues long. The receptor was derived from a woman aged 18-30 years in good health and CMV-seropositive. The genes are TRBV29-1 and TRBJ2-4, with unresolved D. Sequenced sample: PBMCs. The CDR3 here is CSVLGDIQYF. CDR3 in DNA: TGCAGCGTTCTAGGAGACATTCAGTACTTC.